The clone carrying this T cell receptor (beta chain) was counted only a few times. Its antigen is not identified. TCR alpha and TCR beta cDNA libraries carrying sample barcodes and UMIs came from 5'RACE with constant-segment primers. TCRdb analysed the 5' RACE reads with MiXCR anew, one entry per CDR3 protein. The repertoire holds 130,000 to 150,000 distinct CDR3 sequences, with under 7% as singletons. The data belong to a study of T-cell memory formation after mild COVID-19. Findings and limits, study-wide: Clones contracting day 15 to 85 were balanced CD4/CD8; later expanders leaned CD4+. Contracting CD4+ clones lay largely in CM and EM, with CD8+ ones residing in EMRA.

Per the germline V gene, CDR1 is DFQATT and CDR2 is SNEGSKA (reference sequence). There are 15 residues in the CDR3. V shed 0 bases and J shed 2 bases, with 11 bases lying between them. This chain uses TRBV20-1 with TRBJ1-3; D is ambiguous. The TCR sequence derives from an adult woman who had mild COVID-19 (a few samples of this study predate the infection). Cell type and time point are not known. The sample comprised PBMCs or a T cell subset sorted from them (not recorded which). The CDR3 region is CSARDFGPTGNTIYF. The CDR3 coding sequence is TGCAGTGCTAGAGATTTCGGTCCTACTGGAAACACCATATATTTT.